This record covers a single TCR beta chain. Sequencing used immunoSEQ multiplex PCR; TCRdb keeps in-frame clones, though not all of them. The sample has some 410,000 clones; over 75% are singletons. The data stem from a study of control samples from healthy donors and cancer patients. This CDR3 comprises 12 residues. Germline V CDR1 and CDR2: LNHNV, YYDKDF (reference sequence). The V gene lost 2 bases and the J gene lost 13 bases, with 9 bases spanning the gap. J is TRBJ1-6 and V is TRBV15, with D perhaps TRBD1 (6 bases). The source of this sequence is a man aged 40-55 years with head and neck cancer. The sequenced sample was PBMCs. CDR3 nucleotides: TGTGCCACCAGCAGACACAGGGAGCCCCTCCACTTT. Translated: CATSRHREPLHF.